This T cell receptor (beta chain) is from a study of cytomegalovirus exposure and HLA in healthy donors. On this clone: Its antigen is not identified.

Profiled with immunoSEQ multiplex PCR; TCRdb holds only in-frame clones, not every one. Of about 130,000 clones in the sample, 88% are singletons; the top ten hold about 1.5%. Germline CDR1 and CDR2: MNHEY and SMNVEV (reference sequence). The V end lost 7 bases, the J end lost 0 bases, and 16 bases lay between the germline ends. The CDR3 is 15 amino acids. General study findings and limits: The classifier reportedly diagnosed cytomegalovirus status with high specificity and sensitivity.

V usage is TRBV27 and J usage is TRBJ2-7, with D perhaps matching TRBD2 (5 bases). This TCR derives from a man aged 30 to 39 in good health and CMV-seronegative. Source material: PBMCs. CDR3 nucleotide sequence: TGTGCCAGCAAGGGTCGGGGATACCTCTCCTACGAGCAGTACTTC. As protein: CASKGRGYLSYEQYF.